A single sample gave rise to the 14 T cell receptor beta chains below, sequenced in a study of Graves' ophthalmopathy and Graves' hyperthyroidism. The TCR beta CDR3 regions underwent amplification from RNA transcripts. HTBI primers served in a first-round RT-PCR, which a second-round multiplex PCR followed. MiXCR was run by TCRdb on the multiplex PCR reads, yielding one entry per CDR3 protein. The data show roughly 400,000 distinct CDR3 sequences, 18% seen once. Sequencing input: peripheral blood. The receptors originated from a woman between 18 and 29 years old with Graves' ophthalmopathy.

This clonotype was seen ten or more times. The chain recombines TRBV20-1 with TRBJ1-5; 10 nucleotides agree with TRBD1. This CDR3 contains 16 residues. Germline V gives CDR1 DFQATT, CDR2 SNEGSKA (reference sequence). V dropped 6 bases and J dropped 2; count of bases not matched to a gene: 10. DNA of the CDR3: TGCAGTGCCCCGGGACAGGGGCATATGGGCAATCAGCCCCAGCATTTT. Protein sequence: CSAPGQGHMGNQPQHF.

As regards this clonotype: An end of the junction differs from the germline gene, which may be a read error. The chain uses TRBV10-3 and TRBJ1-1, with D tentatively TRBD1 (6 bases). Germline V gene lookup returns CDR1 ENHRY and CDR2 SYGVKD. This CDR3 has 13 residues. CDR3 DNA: TGTGCCATCAGTGGAGGGGGGGACACTGGAGCTTTCTTT. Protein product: CAISGGGDTGAFF.

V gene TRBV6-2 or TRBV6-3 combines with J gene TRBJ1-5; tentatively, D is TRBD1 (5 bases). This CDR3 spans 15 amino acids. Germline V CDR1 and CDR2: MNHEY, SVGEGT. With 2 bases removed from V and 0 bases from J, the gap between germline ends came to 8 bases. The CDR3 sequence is CASSYGGVSNQPQHF. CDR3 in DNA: TGTGCCAGCAGTTACGGGGGAGTTAGCAATCAGCCCCAGCATTTT.

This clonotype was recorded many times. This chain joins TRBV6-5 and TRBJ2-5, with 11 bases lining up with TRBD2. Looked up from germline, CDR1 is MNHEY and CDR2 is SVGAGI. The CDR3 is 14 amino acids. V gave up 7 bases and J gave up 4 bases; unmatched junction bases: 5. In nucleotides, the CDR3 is TGTGCCAGCACCCTAGCGGGGGGAGGAGAGACCCAGTACTTC. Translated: CASTLAGGGETQYF.

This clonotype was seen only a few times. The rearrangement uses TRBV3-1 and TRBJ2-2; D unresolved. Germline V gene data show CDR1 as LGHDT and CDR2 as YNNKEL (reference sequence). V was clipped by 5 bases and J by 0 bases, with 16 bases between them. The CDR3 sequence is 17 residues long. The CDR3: CASSVLGVGTNTGELFF. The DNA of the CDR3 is TGTGCCAGCAGCGTACTCGGAGTAGGGACGAACACCGGGGAGCTGTTTTTT. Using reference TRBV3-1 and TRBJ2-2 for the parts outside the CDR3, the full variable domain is DTAVSQTPKYLVTQMGNDKSIKCEQNLGHDTMYWYKQDSKKFLKIMFSYNNKELIINETVPNRFSPKSPDKAHLNLHINSLELGDSAVYFCASSVLGVGTNTGELFFGEGSRLTVL.

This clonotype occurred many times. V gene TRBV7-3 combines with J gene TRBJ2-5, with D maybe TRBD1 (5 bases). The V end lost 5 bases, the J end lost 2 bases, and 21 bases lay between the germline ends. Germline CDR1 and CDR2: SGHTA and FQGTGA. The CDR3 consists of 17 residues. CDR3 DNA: TGTGCCAGCAGCCCTACCCGAACTGGACAAGTTCAAGAGACCCAGTACTTC. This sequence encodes CASSPTRTGQVQETQYF.

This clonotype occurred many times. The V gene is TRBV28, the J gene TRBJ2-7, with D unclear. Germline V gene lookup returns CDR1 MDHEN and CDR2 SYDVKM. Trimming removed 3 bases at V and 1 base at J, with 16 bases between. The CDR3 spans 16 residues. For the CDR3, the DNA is TGTGCCAGCAGTTTTTCCAAGCGCGCCCCATCCTACGAGCAGTACTTC. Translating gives CASSFSKRAPSYEQYF.

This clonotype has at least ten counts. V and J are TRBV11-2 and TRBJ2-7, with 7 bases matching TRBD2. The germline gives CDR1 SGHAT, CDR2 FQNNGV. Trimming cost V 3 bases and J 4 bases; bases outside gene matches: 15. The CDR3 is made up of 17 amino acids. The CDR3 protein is CASSFSLASGPGYEQYF. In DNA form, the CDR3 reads TGTGCCAGCAGCTTCTCACTAGCGTCCGGGCCCGGATACGAGCAGTACTTC.

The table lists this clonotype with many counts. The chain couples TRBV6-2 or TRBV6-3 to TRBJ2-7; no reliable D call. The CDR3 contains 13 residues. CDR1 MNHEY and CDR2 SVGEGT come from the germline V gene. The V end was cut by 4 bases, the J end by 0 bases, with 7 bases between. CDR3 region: CASSSSSSYEQYF. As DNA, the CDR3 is TGTGCCAGCAGTTCAAGTAGCTCCTACGAGCAGTACTTC.

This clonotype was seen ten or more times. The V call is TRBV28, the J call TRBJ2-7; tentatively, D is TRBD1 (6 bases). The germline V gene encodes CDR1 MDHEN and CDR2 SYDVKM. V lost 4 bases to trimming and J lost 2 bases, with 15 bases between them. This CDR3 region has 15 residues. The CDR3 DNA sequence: TGTGCCAGCAGTTCCCAGGGGCGGCCCCCCTACGAGCAGTACTTC. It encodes CASSSQGRPPYEQYF.

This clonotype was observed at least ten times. CDR3 in amino acids: CASTLDSAGYYGYTF. The CDR3 nucleotides are TGTGCCAGCACCTTAGACAGCGCGGGGTACTATGGCTACACCTTC. The rearrangement joins TRBV12-3 or TRBV12-4 to TRBJ1-2; a weak D match, TRBD1 (5 bases). V lost 7 bases and J lost 3, with 18 bases in between. The CDR3 is 15 residues long.

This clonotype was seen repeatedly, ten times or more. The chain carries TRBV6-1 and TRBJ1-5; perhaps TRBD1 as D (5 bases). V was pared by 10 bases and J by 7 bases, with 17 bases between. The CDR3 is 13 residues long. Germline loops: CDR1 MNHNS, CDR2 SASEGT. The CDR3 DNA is TGTGCCACCCGGGGGGGGAAGACGCAGCCCCAGCATTTT. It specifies CATRGGKTQPQHF.

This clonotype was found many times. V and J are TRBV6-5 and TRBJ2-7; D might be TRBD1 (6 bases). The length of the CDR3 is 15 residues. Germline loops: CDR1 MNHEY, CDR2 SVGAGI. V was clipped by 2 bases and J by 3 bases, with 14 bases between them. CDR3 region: CASSYLQGYYYEQYF. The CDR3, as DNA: TGTGCCAGCAGTTACCTACAGGGCTACTACTACGAGCAGTACTTC.

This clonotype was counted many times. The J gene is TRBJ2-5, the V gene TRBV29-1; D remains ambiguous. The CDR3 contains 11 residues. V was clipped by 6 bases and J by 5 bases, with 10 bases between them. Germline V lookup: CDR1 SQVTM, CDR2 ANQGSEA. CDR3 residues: CSVAQGETQYF. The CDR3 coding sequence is TGCAGCGTCGCCCAAGGGGAGACCCAGTACTTC. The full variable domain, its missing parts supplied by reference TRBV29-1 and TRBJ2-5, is SAVISQKPSRDICQRGTSLTIQCQVDSQVTMMFWYRQQPGQSLTLIATANQGSEATYESGFVIDKFPISRPNLTFSTLTVSNMSPEDSSIYLCSVAQGETQYFGPGTRLLVL.